These 13 T cell receptor beta chains came from one sample sequenced in a study of graft-versus-host responses after intestinal transplantation. Intraepithelial and lamina propria lymphocytes were isolated from graft specimens. Measured with immunoSEQ multiplex PCR; TCRdb has only the in-frame clones, and not every one. This sample has 20,000 to 25,000 clones, with around 78% found just once. The sequences come from ileum tissue, collected 12 days after intestinal transplant. Receptors originate from a human patient who received an intestinal transplant, so some T cells may come from the graft donor.

This chain uses TRBV4-1 with TRBJ2-7; 7 nucleotides match TRBD1. Germline lookup yields CDR1 MGHRA and CDR2 YSYEKL. The CDR3 length is 14 residues. V gave up 4 bases and J gave up 7 bases; unmatched junction bases: 10. The DNA of the CDR3 is TGCGCCAGCAGCCGGACAGGCCTAGAATGGGAGCAGTACTTC. Translating gives CASSRTGLEWEQYF.

This rearrangement joins TRBV5-3 to TRBJ1-1; no reliable D call. TRBV5-3 is an open reading frame, and its role is uncertain. This CDR3 has 12 residues. V was cut by 7 bases and J by 1 base, with 8 bases left in between. The CDR3 DNA reads as TGTGCCAGAGCCGCAGGGAACACTGAAGCTTTCTTT. Translation: CARAAGNTEAFF.

The chain employs TRBV11-2 and TRBJ2-3; the match to TRBD2 covers 9 bases. The V gene end was trimmed by 4 bases and the J gene end by 4 bases; junction bases not matched to a gene: 9. This CDR3 comprises 16 residues. The germline gives CDR1 SGHAT, CDR2 FQNNGV. CDR3 protein: CASSCFERGVSDTQYF. DNA of the CDR3: TGTGCCAGCAGCTGTTTCGAGCGGGGGGTTTCAGATACGCAGTATTTT.

The CDR3: CAVRGSHNEQFF. The CDR3, as DNA: TGTGCCGTAAGGGGCAGCCACAATGAGCAGTTCTTC. The chain couples TRBV6-1 to TRBJ2-1, with D maybe TRBD1 (5 bases). Germline CDR1 reads MNHNS; CDR2 reads SASEGT. V lost 11 bases and J 5 bases, leaving 13 bases between the germline ends. The CDR3 is 12 amino acids.

CDR3 DNA sequence: TGTGCCAGCAGCTCCGGCGGGGACAGGGAAGCTTTCTTT. Its translation is CASSSGGDREAFF. The chain recombines TRBV9 with TRBJ1-1, with TRBD1 identical over 8 bases. Unmatched junction bases numbered 7, after V lost 4 bases and J lost 8 bases. CDR3 length: 13 amino acids. Germline V CDR1 and CDR2: SGDLS, YYNGEE.

This chain links TRBV5-1 with TRBJ1-1, with D perhaps TRBD1 (5 bases). The germline gives CDR1 SGHRS, CDR2 YFSETQ. CDR3 length equals 13 residues. Between the trimmed V and J ends, which lost 0 bases and 4 bases, there was a span of 7 bases. Here the CDR3 DNA reads TGCGCCAGCAGCTTGGACGGGGGCACTGAAGCTTTCTTT. Translation gives CASSLDGGTEAFF.

This clone was counted between two and nine times. In DNA form, the CDR3 reads TGTGCCAGCAGTGGGGGACTAGCGGGAGCCGAGCAGTACTTC. Its protein product is CASSGGLAGAEQYF. The gene calls are TRBV27 and TRBJ2-7; the match to TRBD2 covers 14 bases. V lost 5 bases, J lost 6 bases, and 3 bases stayed unmatched. The CDR3 is made up of 14 amino acids. Germline V gene data show CDR1 as MNHEY and CDR2 as SMNVEV (reference sequence).

This chain uses TRBV7-3 with TRBJ1-6; a weak D match, TRBD1 (5 bases). This CDR3 spans 15 amino acids. V was shortened by 4 bases and J by 7 bases, with 14 bases between the two germline ends. The germline V gene has CDR1 SGHTA and CDR2 FQGTGA. The CDR3 DNA reads TGTGCCAGCAGCTCCGCCGGGGGAGGGAATTCACCCCTCCACTTT. Its translation is CASSSAGGGNSPLHF.

This clone is medium-sized (0.01 to 0.1%) within its sample. The J gene is TRBJ2-2, the V gene TRBV2; tentatively, D is TRBD1 (6 bases). CDR3 size: 13 residues. With 3 bases removed from V and 8 bases from J, the gap between germline ends came to 10 bases. Looked up from germline, CDR1 is SNHLY and CDR2 is FYNNEI. The CDR3 DNA sequence: TGTGCCAGCAGTGATGGGACAAAAGGGGAGCTGTTTTTT. As protein: CASSDGTKGELFF.

The CDR3 loop is CASSPNLRAPILTGELFF. The CDR3 DNA reads as TGTGCCAGCTCACCCAATCTGAGGGCCCCGATTCTCACCGGGGAGCTGTTTTTT. V gene TRBV18 combines with J gene TRBJ2-2; D perhaps matches TRBD2 (5 bases). The V end lost 3 bases, the J end lost 4 bases, and 21 bases lay between the germline ends. CDR1 and CDR2 from the germline V gene are KGHSH and LQKENI. CDR3 length equals 18 residues.

The chain joins TRBV7-2 to TRBJ2-1; 7 positions agree with TRBD2. This CDR3 has 12 amino acids. CDR1 SGHTA and CDR2 FQGNSA come from the germline V gene. The V gene end was trimmed by 2 bases and the J gene end by 14 bases; junction bases not matched to a gene: 6. CDR3 coding DNA: TGTGCCAGCAGCTTAAACTTGGGGGGGGAGTTCTTC. Translation: CASSLNLGGEFF.

This clone was observed a handful of times. V usage is TRBV7-9 and J usage is TRBJ2-2, with TRBD2 matching over 9 bases. V dropped 2 bases and J dropped 0; count of bases not matched to a gene: 7. The CDR3 has 18 residues. Germline CDR1 SEHNR, CDR2 FQNEAQ (reference sequence). CDR3 residues: CASSLRGAGGANTGELFF. The CDR3 DNA reads as TGTGCCAGCAGCTTAAGGGGAGCGGGGGGAGCGAACACCGGGGAGCTGTTTTTT.

This clone was counted a single time. This chain links TRBV5-1 with TRBJ1-2; tentatively, D is TRBD1 (5 bases). The CDR3 contains 14 residues. The germline CDR1 and CDR2 sequences are SGHRS and YFSETQ. V was pared by 0 bases and J by 8 bases, with 14 bases between. CDR3 loop: CASSLVVQGGGYTF. The CDR3 nucleotides read TGCGCCAGCAGCTTGGTAGTCCAGGGAGGAGGCTACACCTTC.